Detailed here is one TCR beta chain. This entry comes from a study of CD8 T cells in Susac syndrome. The RNA input was about 0.5 to 1 ug, and it was reverse transcribed with random hexamers. One entry per CDR3 protein, called by TCRdb with MiXCR from the immunoSEQ multiplex PCR reads. The sample comprises under 200,000 distinct CDR3 sequences, 95% of which are singletons, and about 0.095% rests with the top ten. The V gene end was trimmed by 5 bases and the J gene end by 6 bases; junction bases not matched to a gene: 10. Germline-derived CDR1 and CDR2 are MDHEN and SYDVKM. CDR3 length: 16 amino acids.

V gene TRBV28 combines with J gene TRBJ2-2; TRBD2 agrees at 9 bases. The material sequenced was CD4+ T cells from PBMCs. This TCR derives from a human donor in good health. The CDR3 here is CASSTSSGKFAGELFF. In DNA, the CDR3 is TGTGCCAGCAGTACTTCTAGCGGGAAGTTCGCCGGGGAGCTGTTTTTT.